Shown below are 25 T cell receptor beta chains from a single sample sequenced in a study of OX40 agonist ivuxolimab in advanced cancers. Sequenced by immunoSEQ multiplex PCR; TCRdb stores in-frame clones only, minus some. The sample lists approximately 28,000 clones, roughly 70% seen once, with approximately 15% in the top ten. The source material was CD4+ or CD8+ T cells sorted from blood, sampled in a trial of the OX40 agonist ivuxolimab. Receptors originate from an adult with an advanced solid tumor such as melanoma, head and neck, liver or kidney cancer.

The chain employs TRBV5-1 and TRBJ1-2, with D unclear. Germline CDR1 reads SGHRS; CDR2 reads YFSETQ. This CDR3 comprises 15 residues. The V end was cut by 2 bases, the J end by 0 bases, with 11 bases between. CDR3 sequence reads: CASSLFGQTNYGYTF. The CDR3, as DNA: TGCGCCAGCAGCTTATTCGGGCAGACTAACTATGGCTACACCTTC. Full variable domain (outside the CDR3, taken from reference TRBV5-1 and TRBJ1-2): KAGVTQTPRYLIKTRGQQVTLSCSPISGHRSVSWYQQTPGQGLQFLFEYFSETQRNKGNFPGRFSGRQFSNSRSEMNVSTLELGDSALYLCASSLFGQTNYGYTFGSGTRLTVV.

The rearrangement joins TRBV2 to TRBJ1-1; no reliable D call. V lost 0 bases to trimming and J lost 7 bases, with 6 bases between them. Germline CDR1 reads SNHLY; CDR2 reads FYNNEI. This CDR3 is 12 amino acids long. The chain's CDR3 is CASSEAHFEAFF. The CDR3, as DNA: TGTGCCAGCAGTGAAGCGCACTTTGAAGCTTTCTTT.

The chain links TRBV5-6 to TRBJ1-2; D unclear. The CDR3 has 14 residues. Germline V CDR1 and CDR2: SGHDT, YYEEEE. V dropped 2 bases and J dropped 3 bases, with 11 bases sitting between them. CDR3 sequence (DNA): TGTGCCAGCAGCTTCCCGGCAATCGACTATGGCTACACCTTC. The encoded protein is CASSFPAIDYGYTF. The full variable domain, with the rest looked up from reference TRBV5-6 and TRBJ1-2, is DAGVTQSPTHLIKTRGQQVTLRCSPKSGHDTVSWYQQALGQGPQFIFQYYEEEERQRGNFPDRFSGHQFPNYSSELNVNALLLGDSALYLCASSFPAIDYGYTFGSGTRLTVV.

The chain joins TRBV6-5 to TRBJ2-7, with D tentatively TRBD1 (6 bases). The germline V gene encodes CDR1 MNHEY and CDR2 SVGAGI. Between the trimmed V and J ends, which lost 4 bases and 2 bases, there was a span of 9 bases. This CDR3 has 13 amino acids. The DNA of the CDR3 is TGTGCCAGCAGTTCCAGGGGACCCTACGAGCAGTACTTC. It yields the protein CASSSRGPYEQYF.

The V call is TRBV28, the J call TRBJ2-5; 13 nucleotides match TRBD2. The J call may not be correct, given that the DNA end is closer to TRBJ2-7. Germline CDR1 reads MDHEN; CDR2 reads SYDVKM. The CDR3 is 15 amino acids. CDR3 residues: CASTRTSGGGDEQYF. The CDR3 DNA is TGTGCCAGCACCCGGACTAGCGGGGGTGGGGACGAGCAGTACTTC.

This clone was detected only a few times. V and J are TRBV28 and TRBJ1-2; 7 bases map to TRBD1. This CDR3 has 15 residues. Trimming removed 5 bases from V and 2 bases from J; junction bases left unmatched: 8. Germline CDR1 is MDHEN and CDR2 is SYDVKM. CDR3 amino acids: CASSLGQIQNYGYTF. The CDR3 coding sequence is TGTGCCAGCAGTCTGGGACAGATTCAAAACTATGGCTACACCTTC.

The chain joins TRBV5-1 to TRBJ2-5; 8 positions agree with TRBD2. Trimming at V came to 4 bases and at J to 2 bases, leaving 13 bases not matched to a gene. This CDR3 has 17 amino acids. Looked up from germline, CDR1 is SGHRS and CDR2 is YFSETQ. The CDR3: CASSLPGGSGGQETQYF. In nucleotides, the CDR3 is TGCGCCAGCAGCCTACCTGGTGGGAGCGGGGGTCAAGAGACCCAGTACTTC.

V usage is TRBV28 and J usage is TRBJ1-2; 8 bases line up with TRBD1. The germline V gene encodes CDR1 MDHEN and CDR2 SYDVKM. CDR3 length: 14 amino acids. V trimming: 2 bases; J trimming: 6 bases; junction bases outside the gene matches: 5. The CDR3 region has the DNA TGTGCCAGCAGTTTAATGGACAGGGAAGATGGCTACACCTTC. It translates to CASSLMDREDGYTF.

DNA of the CDR3: TGTGCCAGCAGCCAAGCTCTAGCATACAATGAGCAGTTCTTC. Residues: CASSQALAYNEQFF. The rearrangement links TRBV14 to TRBJ2-1, with D maybe TRBD2 (5 bases). Germline loops: CDR1 SGHDN, CDR2 FVKESK. The CDR3 is 14 amino acids. The V end was cut by 1 base, the J end by 4 bases, with 8 bases between.

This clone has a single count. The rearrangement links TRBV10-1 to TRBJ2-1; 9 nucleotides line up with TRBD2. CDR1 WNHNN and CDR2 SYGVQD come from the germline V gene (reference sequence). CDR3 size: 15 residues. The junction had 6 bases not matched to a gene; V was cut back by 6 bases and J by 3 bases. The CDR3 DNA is TGCGCCAGCAGCCCGGGACTAGCTTACTACAATGAGCAGTTCTTC. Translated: CASSPGLAYYNEQFF.

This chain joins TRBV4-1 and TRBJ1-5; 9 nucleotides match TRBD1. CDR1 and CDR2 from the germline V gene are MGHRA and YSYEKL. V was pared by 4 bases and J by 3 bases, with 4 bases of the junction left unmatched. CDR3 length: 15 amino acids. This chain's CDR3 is CASSRRQGVNQPQHF. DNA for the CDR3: TGCGCCAGCAGCCGCCGACAGGGGGTCAATCAGCCCCAGCATTTT.

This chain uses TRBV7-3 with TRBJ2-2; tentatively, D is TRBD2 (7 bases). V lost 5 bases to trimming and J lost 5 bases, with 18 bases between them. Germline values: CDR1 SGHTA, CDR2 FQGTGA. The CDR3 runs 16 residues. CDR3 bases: TGTGCCAGCAGCCCCCGTGGGGGGGCCAGGACCGGGGAGCTGTTTTTT. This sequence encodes CASSPRGGARTGELFF. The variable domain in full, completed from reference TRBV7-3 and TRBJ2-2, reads GAGVSQTPSNKVTEKGKYVELRCDPISGHTALYWYRQSLGQGPEFLIYFQGTGAADDSGLPNDRFFAVRPEGSVSTLKIQRTERGDSAVYLCASSPRGGARTGELFFGEGSRLTVL.

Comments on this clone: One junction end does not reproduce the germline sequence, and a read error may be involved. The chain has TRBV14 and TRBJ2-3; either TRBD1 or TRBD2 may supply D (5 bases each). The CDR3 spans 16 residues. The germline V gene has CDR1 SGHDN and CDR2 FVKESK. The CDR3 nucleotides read TGTGCCAGCAGTCAAGTGGGGGACGGACGCACAGATACGCAGTATTTT. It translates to CASSQVGDGRTDTQYF.

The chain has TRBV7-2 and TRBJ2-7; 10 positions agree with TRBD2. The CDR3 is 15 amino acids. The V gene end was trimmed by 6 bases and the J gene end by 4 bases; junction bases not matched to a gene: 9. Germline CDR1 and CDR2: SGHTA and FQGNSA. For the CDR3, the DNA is TGTGCCAGCAGTCCCGGTAGCGGGGGGCCGTACGAGCAGTACTTC. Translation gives CASSPGSGGPYEQYF.

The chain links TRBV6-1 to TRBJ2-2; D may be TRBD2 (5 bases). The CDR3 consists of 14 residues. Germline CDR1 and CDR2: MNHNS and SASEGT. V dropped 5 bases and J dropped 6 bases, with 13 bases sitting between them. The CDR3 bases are TGTGCCAGCAGTCTCGGGATCCTACCCGGGGAGCTGTTTTTT. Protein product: CASSLGILPGELFF.

CDR3: CASSVDFKLGGYTF. The DNA of the CDR3 is TGTGCCAGCAGTGTAGACTTTAAGTTGGGTGGCTACACCTTC. The V and J genes are TRBV2 and TRBJ1-2; D uncertain. From germline, CDR1 is SNHLY and CDR2 FYNNEI. Trimming took 4 bases from V and 7 from J, leaving 16 bases between them. The CDR3 sequence is 14 residues long.

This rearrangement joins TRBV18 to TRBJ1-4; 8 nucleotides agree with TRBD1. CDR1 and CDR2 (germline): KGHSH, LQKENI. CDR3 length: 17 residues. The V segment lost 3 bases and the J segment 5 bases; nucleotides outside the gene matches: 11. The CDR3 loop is CASSPQIGQGPNEKLFF. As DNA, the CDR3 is TGTGCCAGCTCACCCCAGATCGGACAGGGCCCAAATGAAAAACTGTTTTTT.

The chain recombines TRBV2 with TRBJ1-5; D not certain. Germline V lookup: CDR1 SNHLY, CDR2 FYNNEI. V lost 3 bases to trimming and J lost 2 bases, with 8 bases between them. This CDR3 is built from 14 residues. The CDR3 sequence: CASSDKGGNQPQHF. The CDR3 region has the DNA TGTGCCAGCAGTGACAAGGGAGGCAATCAGCCCCAGCATTTT.

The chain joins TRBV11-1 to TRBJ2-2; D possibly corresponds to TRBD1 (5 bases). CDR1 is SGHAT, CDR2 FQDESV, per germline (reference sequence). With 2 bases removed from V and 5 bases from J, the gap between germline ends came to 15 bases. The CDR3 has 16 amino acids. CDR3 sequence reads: CASSLKGQGWTGELFF. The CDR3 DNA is TGTGCCAGCAGCTTAAAGGGCCAGGGCTGGACCGGGGAGCTGTTTTTT.

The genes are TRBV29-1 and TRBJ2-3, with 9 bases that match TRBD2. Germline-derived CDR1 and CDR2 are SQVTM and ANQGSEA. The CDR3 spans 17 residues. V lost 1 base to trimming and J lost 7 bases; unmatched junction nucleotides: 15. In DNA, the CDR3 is TGCAGCGTTGAAGGACTAGCGGTTAAGCAAGCGGGGAATACGCAGTATTTT. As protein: CSVEGLAVKQAGNTQYF.

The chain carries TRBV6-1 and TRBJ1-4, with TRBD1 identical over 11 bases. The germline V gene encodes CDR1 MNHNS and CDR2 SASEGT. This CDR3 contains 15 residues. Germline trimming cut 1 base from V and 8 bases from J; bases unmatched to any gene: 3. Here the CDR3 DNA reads TGTGCCAGCAGTGAAGAGGGGACAGGGGGGGAAAAACTGTTTTTT. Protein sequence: CASSEEGTGGEKLFF.

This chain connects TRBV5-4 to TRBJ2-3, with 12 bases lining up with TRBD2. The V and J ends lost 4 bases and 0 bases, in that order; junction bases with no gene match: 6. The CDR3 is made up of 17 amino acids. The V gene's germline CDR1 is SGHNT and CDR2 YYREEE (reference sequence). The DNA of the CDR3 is TGTGCCAGCAGCCTAGCGGGGGGGCCTCTGAGCACAGATACGCAGTATTTT. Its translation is CASSLAGGPLSTDTQYF.

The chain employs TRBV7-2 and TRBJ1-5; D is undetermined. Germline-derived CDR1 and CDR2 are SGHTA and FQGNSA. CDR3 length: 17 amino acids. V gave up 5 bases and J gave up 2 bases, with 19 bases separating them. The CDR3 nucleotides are TGTGCCAGCAGCCCCCAGGCCGGAAAGGGTGGCAATCAGCCCCAGCATTTT. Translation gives CASSPQAGKGGNQPQHF.

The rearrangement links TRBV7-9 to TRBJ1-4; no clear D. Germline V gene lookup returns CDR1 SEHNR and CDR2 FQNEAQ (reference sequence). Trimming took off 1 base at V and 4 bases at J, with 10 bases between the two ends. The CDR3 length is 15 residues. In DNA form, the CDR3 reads TGTGCCAGCAGCTTAGTTTCCAGGATTAATGAAAAACTGTTTTTT. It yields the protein CASSLVSRINEKLFF.

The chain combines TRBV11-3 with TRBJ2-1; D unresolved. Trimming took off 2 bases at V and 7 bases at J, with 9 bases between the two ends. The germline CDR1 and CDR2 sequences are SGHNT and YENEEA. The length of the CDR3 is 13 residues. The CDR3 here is CASSLPGMNEQFF. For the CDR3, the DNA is TGTGCCAGCAGCTTACCAGGAATGAATGAGCAGTTCTTC.